This entry describes one TCR beta chain. The sample originates from a study of shared clonotypes between healthy human individuals. The trim removed 6 bases at V and 3 bases at J, leaving 5 bases unmatched. This CDR3 contains 13 residues. In germline, CDR1 is MNHEY, CDR2 SMNVEV (reference sequence). Healthy HIV-negative adults without recent acute infections or vaccinations served as donors. When samples were unsorted, 75 million to 95 million PBMCs were used for genomic DNA. Several immunoSEQ plates held equal portions of the genomic DNA taken from each subset. Only in-frame clones appear in the TCRdb table, and some are missing; sequencing was by immunoSEQ multiplex PCR. The sample comprises around 95,000 clones, approximately 44% of which are singletons, and roughly 16% rests with the top ten.

The chain is built from TRBV27 and TRBJ2-7; 7 bases match TRBD1. The receptor was isolated from a woman between 40 and 50 years old in good health. Some clones in this sample may be carry-over from other donors' samples. The material sequenced was PBMCs. CDR3: CASSPDRFYEQYF. In DNA, the CDR3 is TGTGCCAGCAGCCCGGACAGGTTCTACGAGCAGTACTTC.